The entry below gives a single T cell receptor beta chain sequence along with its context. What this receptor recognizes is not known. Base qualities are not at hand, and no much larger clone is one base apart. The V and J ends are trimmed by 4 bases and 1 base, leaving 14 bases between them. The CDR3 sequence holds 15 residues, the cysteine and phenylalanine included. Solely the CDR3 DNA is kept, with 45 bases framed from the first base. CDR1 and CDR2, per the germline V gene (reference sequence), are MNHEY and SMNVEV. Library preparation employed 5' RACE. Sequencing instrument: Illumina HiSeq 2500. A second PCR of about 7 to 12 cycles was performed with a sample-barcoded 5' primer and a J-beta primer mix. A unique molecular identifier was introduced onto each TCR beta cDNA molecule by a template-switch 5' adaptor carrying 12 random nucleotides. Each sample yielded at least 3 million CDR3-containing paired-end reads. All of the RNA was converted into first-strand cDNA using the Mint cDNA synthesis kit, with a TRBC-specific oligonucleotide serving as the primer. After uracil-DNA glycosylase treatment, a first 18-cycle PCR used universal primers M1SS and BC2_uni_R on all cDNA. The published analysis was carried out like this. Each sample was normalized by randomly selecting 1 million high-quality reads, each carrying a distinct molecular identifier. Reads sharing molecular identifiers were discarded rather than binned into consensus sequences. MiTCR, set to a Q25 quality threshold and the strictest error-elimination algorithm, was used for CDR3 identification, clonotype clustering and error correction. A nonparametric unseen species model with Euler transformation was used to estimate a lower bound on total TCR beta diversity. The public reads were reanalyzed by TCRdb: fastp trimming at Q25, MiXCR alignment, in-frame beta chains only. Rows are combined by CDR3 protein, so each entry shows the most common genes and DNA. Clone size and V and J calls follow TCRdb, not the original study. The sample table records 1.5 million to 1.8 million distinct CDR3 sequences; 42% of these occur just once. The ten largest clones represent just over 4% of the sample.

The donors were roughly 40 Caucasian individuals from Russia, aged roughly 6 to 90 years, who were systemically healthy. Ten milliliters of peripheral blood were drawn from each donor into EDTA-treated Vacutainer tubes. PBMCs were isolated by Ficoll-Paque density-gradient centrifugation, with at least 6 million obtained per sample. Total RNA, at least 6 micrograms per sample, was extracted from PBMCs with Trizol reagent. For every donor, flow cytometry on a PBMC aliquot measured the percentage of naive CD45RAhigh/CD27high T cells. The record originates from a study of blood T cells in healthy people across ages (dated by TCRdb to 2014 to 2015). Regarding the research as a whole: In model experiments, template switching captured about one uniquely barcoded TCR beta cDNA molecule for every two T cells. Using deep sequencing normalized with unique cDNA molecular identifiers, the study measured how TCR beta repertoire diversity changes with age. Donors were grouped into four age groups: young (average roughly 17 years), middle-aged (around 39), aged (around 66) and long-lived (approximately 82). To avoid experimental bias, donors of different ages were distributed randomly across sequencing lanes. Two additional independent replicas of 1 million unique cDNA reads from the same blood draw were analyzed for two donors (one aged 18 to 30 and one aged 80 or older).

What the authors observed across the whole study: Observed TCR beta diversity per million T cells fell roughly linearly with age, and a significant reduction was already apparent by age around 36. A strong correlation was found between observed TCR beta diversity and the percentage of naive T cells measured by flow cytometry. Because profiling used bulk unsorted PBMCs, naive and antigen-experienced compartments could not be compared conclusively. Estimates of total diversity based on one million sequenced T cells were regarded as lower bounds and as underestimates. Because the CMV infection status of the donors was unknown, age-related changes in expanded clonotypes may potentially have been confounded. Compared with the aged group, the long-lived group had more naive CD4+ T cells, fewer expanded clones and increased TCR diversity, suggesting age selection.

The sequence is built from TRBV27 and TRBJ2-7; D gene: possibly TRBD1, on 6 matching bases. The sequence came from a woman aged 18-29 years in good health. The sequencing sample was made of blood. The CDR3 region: CASSWVEQGSYEQYF. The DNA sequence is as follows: TGTGCCAGCAGTTGGGTTGAACAGGGTTCCTACGAGCAGTACTTC.